The present T cell receptor beta chain was sequenced within a study of blood T cell repertoires in COVID-19 (dated by TCRdb to between 2020 and 2021). Regarding the complete study: Collaborator samples came from the United States, Italy and Spain and covered acute and convalescent phases of COVID-19. The material from the prospective study consisted of cDNA or gDNA derived from T cells, B-cell-depleted T cells, or PBMCs. Subjects who had been exposed to COVID-19, were actively infected with it, or had recovered from it provided the deeply sampled blood TCRbeta repertoires that made up the dataset. The repertoires were released in a freely available public database intended as a resource for research on the immune response to SARS-CoV-2. Samples were obtained from the ongoing ImmuneRACE study (first 160 participants) and from 1,254 subjects provided by 6 global collaborators. Nearly every sample came with metadata listing a de-identified subject ID, COVID-19 status, age in years and sex. Where available, HLA class I and class II types were taken from metadata supplied by the sample provider and were not determined by assay-based typing. Here is what the overall study found, with its caveats: The quantity of clinical and demographic metadata differed by source and by participant and was supplied without curation.

The CDR3 goes from the cysteine to the phenylalanine over 16 residues. The CDR3 DNA has 48 bases and is translated from base 1. The germline V gene sets CDR1 to SGHRS and CDR2 to YFSETQ. Trimming takes 4 bases off V and 3 bases off J; junction bases not matched to a gene: 6. TCRbeta CDR3 regions were amplified from genomic DNA by means of the immunoSEQ Assay, a bias-controlled multiplex PCR. In the authors' own workflow: Nucleated cell counts per sample were estimated from amplification of reference gene primers within the assay. To quantify the absolute abundance of each unique TCRbeta CDR3 rearrangement, sequence reads were collapsed and filtered. For each sample, productive Simpson clonality was calculated as the square root of Simpson's diversity index across productive rearrangements. Entries here come from immuneACCESS through TCRdb and include only in-frame sequences with V and J called. Some clones fail to appear in such tables; in the studies checked, an unresolved V gene covers under half of the shortfall, and the cause of the remainder is unknown. The DNA gave D and trimming, while V, J and clone size come from that table. This sample is represented by nearly 200,000 clones; 70% to 90% of them were singletons. Of the sample, about 8.8% falls within the top ten clones.

In the prospective study, participants were about 18 to 100 years old, resided in 24 geographic areas of the United States, and were enrolled through a virtual design. In the prospective study, cohorts were assigned on the basis of participant-reported clinical history obtained from a screening survey and a study questionnaire. Recovered participants in ImmuneRACE Cohort 3 were defined by two consecutive negative NP/OP PCR tests, clearance by a healthcare professional, or resolution of symptoms. Mobile phlebotomists in the prospective study collected whole blood, serum and a nasopharyngeal or oropharyngeal swab from every participant. Over a roughly 2-month period, participants in the prospective study had the option of providing additional blood draws and questionnaires. Prospective study blood samples were shipped either frozen or at room temperature before DNA extraction. As for this clone: The clone's antigen remains unknown. One base away there is no much larger clone; base qualities are not given.

Material for sequencing was PBMCs or T cells enriched from blood (not recorded which). The sequence links TRBV5-1 to TRBJ1-6; 8 of the junction bases match TRBD1. This clonotype was obtained from a woman younger than 35 who had recovered from COVID-19. The sequence in DNA is TGCGCCAGCAGCCTTCAAGGACAGGGCTATAATTCACCCCTCCACTTT. The translation is CASSLQGQGYNSPLHF.